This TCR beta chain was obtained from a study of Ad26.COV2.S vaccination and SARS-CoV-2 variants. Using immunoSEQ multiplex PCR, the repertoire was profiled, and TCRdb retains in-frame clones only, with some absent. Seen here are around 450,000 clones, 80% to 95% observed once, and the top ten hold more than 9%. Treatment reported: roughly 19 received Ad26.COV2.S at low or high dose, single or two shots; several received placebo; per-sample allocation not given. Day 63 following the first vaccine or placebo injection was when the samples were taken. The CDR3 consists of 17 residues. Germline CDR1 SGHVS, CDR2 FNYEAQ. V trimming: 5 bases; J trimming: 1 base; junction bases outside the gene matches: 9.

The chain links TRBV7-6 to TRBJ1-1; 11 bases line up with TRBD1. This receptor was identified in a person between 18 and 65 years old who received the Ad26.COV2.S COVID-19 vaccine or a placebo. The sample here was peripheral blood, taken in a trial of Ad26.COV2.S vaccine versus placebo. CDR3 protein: CASSGGQGGSSNTEAFF. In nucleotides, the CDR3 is TGTGCCAGCAGCGGGGGACAGGGGGGCTCCTCGAACACTGAAGCTTTCTTT.